The present entry profiles one T cell receptor (beta chain) with its context. Its antigen is currently not known. The record has no base qualities; no much larger clone is one base away. Using the deep immunoSEQ assay, TCR CDR3 regions were amplified from genomic DNA by multiplex PCR. Genomic DNA extracted from each cell subset was distributed evenly over all wells of several immunoSEQ 96-well plates, and each plate served as one replicate. Each replicate PCR for unsorted PBMC received about 310 ng genomic DNA, equal to around 30,000 T cell genomes. Unsorted PBMC genomic DNA was sequenced across ten immunoSEQ deep assay plates. Purified libraries were quantified with a Qubit 3.0 fluorometer, sized on a Bioanalyzer 2100, and re-quantified with the KAPA Library Quantification kit. Every immunoSEQ 96-well plate was sequenced on a dedicated single-read 150-cycle Illumina NextSeq 550 flow cell. On the authors' methods: Because only junctional sequences without quality scores were contained in the immunoSEQ output, filtering matching that applied to full-length reads could not be performed. To assign V/J genes and CDR3, sequences were annotated using PyIR, a Python wrapper for IgBLAST v1.9, with IMGT germline references. Reads were filtered out if the reads had weak V/J assignments (E-value above 1e-6), no CDR3, stop codons, out-of-frame junctions, or ambiguous translated residues. V3J clonotypes were defined as sequences sharing an identical inferred V gene, J gene, and CDR3 amino acid sequence. The percentage overlap between two repertoires was calculated by dividing the number of shared unique clonotypes by the size of the smaller repertoire. RTK rarefaction, the Chao1 estimator, and Recon v2.1 estimates of unobserved clonotypes were used to assess repertoire richness. The clones in this table, taken by TCRdb from immuneACCESS, are in-frame only. Not every clone is retained; where verified, under half of the shortfall comes from an unresolved V gene, and the cause of the rest is unknown. V, J and clone size were drawn from that table, and D and trimming were deduced from the DNA. The sample has some 530,000 clones on record, over 75% of them singletons. More than 9.5% of the sample is taken by the ten largest.

This sample is part of a study of shared clonotypes between healthy human individuals (dated by TCRdb to 2018 to 2021). About the full investigation: The cohort comprised two women and a few men aged 18 to 49 years. The study deeply sequenced blood TCR repertoires of 5 or 6 healthy adults to estimate repertoire size and the extent of clonotype sharing between individuals. To increase sequencing depth and limit assay-specific biases, TCR repertoire library preparation and sequencing were carried out by different laboratories using diverse techniques. Per donor, leukapheresis produced somewhere between about 0.94 and 8.9 billion PBMCs.

Healthy HIV-negative adults with no recently reported acute infections or vaccinations were included as donors. Every donor was a Caucasian adult living in Nashville, Tennessee, USA. For unsorted samples, some 90 million PBMCs were counted and genomic DNA was extracted with the QIAamp DNA Blood Mini kit. Blood was collected by leukapheresis, and PBMCs were isolated by Ficoll-Histopaque density gradient centrifugation and then cryopreserved in liquid nitrogen vapor phase. The paper's findings and limits, for the study overall: Pairwise subsampling indicated that sequencing depth was expected to affect the degree of clonotype sharing among donors. Sampling was limited to blood, and TCR repertoires in tissue likely differ from TCR repertoires in blood. Because the study included a small number of donors, the genetic and exposure-history diversity represented was limited.

CDR1 is given as LNHDA and CDR2 as SQIVND, both from the germline V gene (reference sequence). The cysteine opens and the phenylalanine closes a CDR3 of 14 amino acids. The read is trimmed to its CDR3 DNA, 42 bases read in frame from base 1. V is reduced by 11 bases and J by 1 base, leaving a spacing of 15 bases between them. The rearrangement combines TRBV19 with TRBJ1-3; a confident D gene designation cannot be given. Specimen: PBMCs. The receptor was isolated from a woman in her thirties or forties in good health. Some clones in this sample may be carry-over from other donors' samples. CDR3 region: CASSVPISGNTIYF. The DNA is TGTGCCTCTTCCGTGCCTATTTCTGGAAACACCATATATTTT.